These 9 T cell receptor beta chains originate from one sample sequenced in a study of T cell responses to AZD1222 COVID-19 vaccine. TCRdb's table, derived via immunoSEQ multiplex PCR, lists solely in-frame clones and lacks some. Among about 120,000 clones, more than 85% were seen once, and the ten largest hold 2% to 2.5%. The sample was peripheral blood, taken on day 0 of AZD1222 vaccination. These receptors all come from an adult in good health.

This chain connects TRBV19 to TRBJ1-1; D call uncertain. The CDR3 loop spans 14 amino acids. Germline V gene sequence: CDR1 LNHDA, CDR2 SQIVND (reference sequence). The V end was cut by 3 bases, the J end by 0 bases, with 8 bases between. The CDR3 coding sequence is TGTGCCAGTAGTATCCAGGCCGTGAACACTGAAGCTTTCTTT. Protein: CASSIQAVNTEAFF.

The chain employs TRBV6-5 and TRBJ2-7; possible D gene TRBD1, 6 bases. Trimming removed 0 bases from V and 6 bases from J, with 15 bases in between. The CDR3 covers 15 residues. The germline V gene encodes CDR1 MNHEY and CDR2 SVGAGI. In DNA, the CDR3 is TGTGCCAGCAGTTACTCGATCAGGGGTTCGGGCGAGCAGTACTTC. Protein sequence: CASSYSIRGSGEQYF.

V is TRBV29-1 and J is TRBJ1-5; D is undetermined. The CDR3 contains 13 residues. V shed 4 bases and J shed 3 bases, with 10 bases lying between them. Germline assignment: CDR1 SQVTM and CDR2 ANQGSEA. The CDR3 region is CSVGTADNQPQHF. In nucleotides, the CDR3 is TGCAGCGTTGGCACAGCTGACAATCAGCCCCAGCATTTT.

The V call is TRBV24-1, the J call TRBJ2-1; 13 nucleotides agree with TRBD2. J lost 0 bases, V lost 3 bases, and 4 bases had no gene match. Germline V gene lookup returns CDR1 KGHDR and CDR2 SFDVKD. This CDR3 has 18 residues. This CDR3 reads CATSDPRLAGGSYNEQFF. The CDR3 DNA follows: TGTGCCACCAGTGATCCACGACTAGCGGGAGGCTCCTACAATGAGCAGTTCTTC.

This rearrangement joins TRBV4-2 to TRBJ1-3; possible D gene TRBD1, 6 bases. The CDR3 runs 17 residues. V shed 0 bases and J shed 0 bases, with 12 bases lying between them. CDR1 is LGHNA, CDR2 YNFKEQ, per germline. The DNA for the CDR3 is TGTGCCAGCAGCCAAGACCGACAGGCTGTCTCTGGAAACACCATATATTTT. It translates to CASSQDRQAVSGNTIYF.

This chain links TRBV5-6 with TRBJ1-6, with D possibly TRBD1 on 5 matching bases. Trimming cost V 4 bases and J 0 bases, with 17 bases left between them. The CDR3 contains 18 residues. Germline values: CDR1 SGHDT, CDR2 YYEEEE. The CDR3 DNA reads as TGTGCCAGCAGCCCGGGCGCCTCGGGGGGCTCCTATAATTCACCCCTCCACTTT. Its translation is CASSPGASGGSYNSPLHF.

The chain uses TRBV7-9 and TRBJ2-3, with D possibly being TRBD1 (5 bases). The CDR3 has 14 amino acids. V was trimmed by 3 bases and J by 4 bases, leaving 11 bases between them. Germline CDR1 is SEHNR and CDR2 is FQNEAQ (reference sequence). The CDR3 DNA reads TGTGCCAGCAGCTTGTCAGGGTTTTCAGATACGCAGTATTTT. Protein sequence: CASSLSGFSDTQYF.

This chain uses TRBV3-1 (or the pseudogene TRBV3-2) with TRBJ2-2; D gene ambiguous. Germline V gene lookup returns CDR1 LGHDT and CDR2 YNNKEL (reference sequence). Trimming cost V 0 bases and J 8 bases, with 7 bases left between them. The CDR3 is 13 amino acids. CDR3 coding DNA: TGTGCCAGCAGCCAAGATCCAGGAGGGGAGCTGTTTTTT. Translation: CASSQDPGGELFF.

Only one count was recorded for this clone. The CDR3 is CASRDSANYGYTF. The CDR3 DNA reads as TGTGCCAGCAGGGACAGCGCTAACTATGGCTACACCTTC. The chain employs TRBV28 and TRBJ1-2; D is possibly TRBD1 (6 bases). The ends were cut back, 6 bases at V and 0 bases at J, with 8 bases in the middle. This CDR3 is built from 13 residues. Germline V CDR1 and CDR2: MDHEN, SYDVKM.